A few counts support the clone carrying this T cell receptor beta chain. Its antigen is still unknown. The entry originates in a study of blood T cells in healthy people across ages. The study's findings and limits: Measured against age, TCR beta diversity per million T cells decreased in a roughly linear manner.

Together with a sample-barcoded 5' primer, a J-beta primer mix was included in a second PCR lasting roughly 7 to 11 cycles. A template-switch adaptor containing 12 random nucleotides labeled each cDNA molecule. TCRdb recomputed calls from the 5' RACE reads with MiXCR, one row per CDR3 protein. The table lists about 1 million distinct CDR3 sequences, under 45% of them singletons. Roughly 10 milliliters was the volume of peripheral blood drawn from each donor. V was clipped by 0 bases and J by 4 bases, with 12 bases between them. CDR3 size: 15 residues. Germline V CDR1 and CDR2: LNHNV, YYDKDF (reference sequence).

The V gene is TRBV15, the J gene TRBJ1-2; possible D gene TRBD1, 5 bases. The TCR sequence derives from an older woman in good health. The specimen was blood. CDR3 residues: CATSRDLLGPYGYTF. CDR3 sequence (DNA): TGTGCCACCAGCAGAGATCTGTTGGGACCCTATGGCTACACCTTC.